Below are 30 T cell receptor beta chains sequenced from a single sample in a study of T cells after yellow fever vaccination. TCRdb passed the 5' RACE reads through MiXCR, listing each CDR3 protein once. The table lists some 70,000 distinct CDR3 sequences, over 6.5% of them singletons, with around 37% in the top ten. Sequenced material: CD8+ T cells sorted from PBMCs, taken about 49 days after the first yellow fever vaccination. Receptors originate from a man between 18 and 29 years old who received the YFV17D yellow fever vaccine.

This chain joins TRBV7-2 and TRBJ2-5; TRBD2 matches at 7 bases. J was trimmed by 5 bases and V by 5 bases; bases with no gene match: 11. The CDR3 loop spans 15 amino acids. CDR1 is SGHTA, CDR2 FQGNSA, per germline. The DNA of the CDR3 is TGTGCCAGCAGCCCCGGAGAGAGTAGCGGGGAGACCCAGTACTTC. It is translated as CASSPGESSGETQYF.

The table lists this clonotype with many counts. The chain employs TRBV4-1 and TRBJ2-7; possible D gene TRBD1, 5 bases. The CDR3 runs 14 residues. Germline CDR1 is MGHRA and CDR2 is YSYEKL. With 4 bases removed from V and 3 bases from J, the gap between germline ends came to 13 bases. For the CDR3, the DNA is TGCGCCAGCAGCCCAGGGCCCCATGGCTACGAGCAGTACTTC. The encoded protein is CASSPGPHGYEQYF.

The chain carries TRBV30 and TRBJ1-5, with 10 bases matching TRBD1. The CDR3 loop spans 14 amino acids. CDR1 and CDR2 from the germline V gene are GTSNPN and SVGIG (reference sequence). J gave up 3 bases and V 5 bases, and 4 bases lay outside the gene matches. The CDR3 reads CAWAGTGVNQPQHF. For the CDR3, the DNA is TGTGCCTGGGCCGGGACAGGGGTCAATCAGCCCCAGCATTTT.

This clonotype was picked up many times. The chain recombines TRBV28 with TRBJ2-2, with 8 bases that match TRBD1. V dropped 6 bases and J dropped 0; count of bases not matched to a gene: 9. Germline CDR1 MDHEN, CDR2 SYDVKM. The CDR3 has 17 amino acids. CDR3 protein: CASSSRGTGPNTGELFF. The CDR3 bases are TGTGCCAGCAGCTCTCGCGGGACAGGACCGAACACCGGGGAGCTGTTTTTT.

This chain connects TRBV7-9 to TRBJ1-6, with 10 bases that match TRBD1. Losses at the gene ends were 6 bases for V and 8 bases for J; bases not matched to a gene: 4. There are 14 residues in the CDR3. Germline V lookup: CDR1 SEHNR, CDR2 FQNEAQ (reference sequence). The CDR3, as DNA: TGTGCCAGCAGGGAGACAGGGGGCTATTCACCCCTCCACTTT. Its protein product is CASRETGGYSPLHF.

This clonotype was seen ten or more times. CDR3 nucleotide sequence: TGTGCCAGCAGATCGTTAACCCCGTATGGCTACACCTTC. Its translation is CASRSLTPYGYTF. The chain carries TRBV6-2 or TRBV6-3 and TRBJ1-2; D remains unclear. The CDR3 has 13 amino acids. Germline V lookup: CDR1 MNHEY, CDR2 SVGEGT. The V and J ends lost 6 bases and 5 bases respectively, with 13 bases between them.

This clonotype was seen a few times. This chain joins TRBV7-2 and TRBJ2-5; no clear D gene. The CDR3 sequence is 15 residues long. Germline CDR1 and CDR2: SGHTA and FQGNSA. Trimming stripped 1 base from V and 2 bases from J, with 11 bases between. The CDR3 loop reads CASSLVGSVQETQYF. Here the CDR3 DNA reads TGTGCCAGCAGCTTAGTTGGGTCAGTTCAAGAGACCCAGTACTTC.

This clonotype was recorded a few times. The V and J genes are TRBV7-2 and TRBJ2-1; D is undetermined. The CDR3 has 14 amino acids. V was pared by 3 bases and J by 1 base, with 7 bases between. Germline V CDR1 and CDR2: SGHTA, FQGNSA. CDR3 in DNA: TGTGCCAGCAGCTTCCGCGTTTCCTACAATGAGCAGTTCTTC. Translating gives CASSFRVSYNEQFF.

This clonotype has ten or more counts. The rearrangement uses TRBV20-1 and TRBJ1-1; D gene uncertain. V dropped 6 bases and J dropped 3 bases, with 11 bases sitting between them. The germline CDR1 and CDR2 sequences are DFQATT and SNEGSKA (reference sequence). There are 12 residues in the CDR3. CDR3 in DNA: TGCAGTGCCTCCATATCGGACACTGAAGCTTTCTTT. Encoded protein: CSASISDTEAFF.

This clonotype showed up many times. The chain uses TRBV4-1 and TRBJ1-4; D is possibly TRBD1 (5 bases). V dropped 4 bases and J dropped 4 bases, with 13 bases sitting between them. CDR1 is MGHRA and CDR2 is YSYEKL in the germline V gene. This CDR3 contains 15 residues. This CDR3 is CASSPRGTRNEKLFF. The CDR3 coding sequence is TGCGCCAGCAGCCCCCGTGGGACCCGTAATGAAAAACTGTTTTTT.

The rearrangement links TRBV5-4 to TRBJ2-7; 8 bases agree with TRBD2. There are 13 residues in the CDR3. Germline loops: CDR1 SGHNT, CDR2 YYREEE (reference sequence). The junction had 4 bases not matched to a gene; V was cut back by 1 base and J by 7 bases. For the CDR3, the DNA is TGTGCCAGCAGCTTGAATAGCGGGGAAGAGCAGTACTTC. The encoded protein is CASSLNSGEEQYF.

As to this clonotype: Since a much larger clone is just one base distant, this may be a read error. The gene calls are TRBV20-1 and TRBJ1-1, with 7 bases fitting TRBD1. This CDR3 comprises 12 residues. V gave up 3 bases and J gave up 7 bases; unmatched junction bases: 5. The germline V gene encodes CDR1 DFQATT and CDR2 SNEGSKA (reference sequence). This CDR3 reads CSARDRQYEAFF. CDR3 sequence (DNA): TGCAGTGCTAGGGACAGGCAGTATGAAGCTTTCTTT.

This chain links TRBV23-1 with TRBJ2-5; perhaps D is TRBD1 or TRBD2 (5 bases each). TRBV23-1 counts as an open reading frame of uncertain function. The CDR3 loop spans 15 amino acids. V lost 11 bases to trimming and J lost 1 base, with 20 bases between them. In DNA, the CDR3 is TGCGCCGGCCGTCAGCCGGGACCCAGCCAAGAGACCCAGTACTTC. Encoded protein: CAGRQPGPSQETQYF.

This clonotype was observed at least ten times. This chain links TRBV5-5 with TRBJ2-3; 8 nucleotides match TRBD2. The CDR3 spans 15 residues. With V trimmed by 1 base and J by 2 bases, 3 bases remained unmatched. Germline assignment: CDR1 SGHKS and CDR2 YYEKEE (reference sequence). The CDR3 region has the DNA TGTGCCAGCAGCTTGACAGCGGGGGACACAGATACGCAGTATTTT. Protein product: CASSLTAGDTDTQYF.

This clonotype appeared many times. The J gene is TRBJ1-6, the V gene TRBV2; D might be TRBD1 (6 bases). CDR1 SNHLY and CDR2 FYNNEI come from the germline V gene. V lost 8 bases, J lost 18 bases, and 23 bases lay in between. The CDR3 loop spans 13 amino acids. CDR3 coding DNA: TGTGCCAGCCTTGGACAGTCTCTCGACCTGTACCACTTT. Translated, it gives CASLGQSLDLYHF.

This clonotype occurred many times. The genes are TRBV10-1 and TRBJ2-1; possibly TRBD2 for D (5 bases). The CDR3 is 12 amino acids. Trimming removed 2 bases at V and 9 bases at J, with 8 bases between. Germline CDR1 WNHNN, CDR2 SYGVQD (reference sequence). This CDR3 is CASSENEGEQFF. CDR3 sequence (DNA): TGCGCCAGCAGTGAGAACGAGGGTGAGCAGTTCTTC.

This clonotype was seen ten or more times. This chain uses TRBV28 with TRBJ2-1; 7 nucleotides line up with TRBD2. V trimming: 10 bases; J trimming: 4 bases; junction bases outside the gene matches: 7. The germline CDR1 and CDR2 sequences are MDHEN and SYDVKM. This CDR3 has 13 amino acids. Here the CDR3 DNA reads TGTGCCACCAGGACTAGACCTTACAATGAGCAGTTCTTC. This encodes CATRTRPYNEQFF.

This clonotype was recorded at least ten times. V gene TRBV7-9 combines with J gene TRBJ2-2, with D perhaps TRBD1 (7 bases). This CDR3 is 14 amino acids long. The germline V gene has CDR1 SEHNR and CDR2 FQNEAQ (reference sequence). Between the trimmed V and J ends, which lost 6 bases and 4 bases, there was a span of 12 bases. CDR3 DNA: TGTGCCAGCAGTTCAGGGGGAGGCACCGGGGAGCTGTTTTTT. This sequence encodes CASSSGGGTGELFF.

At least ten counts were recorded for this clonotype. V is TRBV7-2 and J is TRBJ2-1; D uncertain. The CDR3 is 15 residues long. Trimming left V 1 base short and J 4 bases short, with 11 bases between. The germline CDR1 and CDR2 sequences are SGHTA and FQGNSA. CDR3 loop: CASSLGAAIYNEQFF. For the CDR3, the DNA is TGTGCCAGCAGCTTAGGGGCAGCGATTTACAATGAGCAGTTCTTC.

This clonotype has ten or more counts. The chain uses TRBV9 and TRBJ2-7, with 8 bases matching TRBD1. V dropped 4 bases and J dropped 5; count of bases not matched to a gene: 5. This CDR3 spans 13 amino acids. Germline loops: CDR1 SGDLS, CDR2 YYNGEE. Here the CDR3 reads CASSPNRGNEQYF. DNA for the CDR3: TGTGCCAGCAGCCCTAACAGGGGGAACGAGCAGTACTTC. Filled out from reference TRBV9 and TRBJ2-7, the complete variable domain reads DSGVTQTPKHLITATGQRVTLRCSPRSGDLSVYWYQQSLDQGLQFLIQYYNGEERAKGNILERFSAQQFPDLHSELNLSSLELGDSALYFCASSPNRGNEQYFGPGTRLTVT.

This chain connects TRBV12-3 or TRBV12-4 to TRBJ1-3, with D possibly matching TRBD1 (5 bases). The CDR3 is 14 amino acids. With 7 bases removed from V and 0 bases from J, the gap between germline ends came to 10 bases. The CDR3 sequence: CASITGTSGNTIYF. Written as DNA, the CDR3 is TGTGCCAGCATAACCGGGACCTCTGGAAACACCATATATTTT.

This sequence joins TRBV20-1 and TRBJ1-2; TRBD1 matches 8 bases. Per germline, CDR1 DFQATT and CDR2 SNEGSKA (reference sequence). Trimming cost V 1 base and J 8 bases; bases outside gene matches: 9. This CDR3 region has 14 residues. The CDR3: CSARVLDRGYGYTF. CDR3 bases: TGCAGTGCTAGAGTATTAGACAGGGGATACGGCTACACCTTC.

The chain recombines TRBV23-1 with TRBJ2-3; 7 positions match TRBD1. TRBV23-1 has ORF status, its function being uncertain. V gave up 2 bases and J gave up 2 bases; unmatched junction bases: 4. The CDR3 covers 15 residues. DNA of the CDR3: TGCGCCAGCAGTCAAGTAGACAGGGCCACAGATACGCAGTATTTT. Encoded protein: CASSQVDRATDTQYF.

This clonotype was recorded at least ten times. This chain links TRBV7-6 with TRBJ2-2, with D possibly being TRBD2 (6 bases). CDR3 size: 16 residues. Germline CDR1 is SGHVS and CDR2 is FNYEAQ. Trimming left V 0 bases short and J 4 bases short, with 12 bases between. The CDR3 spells CASSLALGGSTGELFF. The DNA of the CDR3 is TGTGCCAGCAGCTTAGCGCTGGGAGGTTCCACCGGGGAGCTGTTTTTT.

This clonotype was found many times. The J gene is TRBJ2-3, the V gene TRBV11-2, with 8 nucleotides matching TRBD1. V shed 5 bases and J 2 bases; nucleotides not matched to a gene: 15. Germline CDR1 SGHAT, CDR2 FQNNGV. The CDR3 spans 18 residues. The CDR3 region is CASSRTGWDRSNTDTQYF. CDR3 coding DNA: TGTGCCAGCAGCCGAACGGGTTGGGACAGGAGCAACACAGATACGCAGTATTTT. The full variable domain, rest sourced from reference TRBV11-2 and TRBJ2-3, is EAGVAQSPRYKIIEKRQSVAFWCNPISGHATLYWYQQILGQGPKLLIQFQNNGVVDDSQLPKDRFSAERLKGVDSTLKIQPAKLEDSAVYLCASSRTGWDRSNTDTQYFGPGTRLTVL.

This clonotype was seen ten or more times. In DNA, the CDR3 is TGCGCCAGCAGCGTCCATATGGGACAGCTAGAAATAGCCAAAAACATTCAGTACTTC. This encodes CASSVHMGQLEIAKNIQYF. The V call is TRBV5-1, the J call TRBJ2-4; 7 bases match TRBD1. Germline CDR1 and CDR2: SGHRS and YFSETQ. The V segment lost 4 bases and the J segment 0 bases; nucleotides outside the gene matches: 16. The CDR3 length is 19 residues.

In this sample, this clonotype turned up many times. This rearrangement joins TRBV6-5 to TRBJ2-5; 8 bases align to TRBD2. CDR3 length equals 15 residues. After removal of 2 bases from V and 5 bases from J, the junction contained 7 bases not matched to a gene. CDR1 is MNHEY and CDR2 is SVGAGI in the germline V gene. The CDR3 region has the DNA TGTGCCAGCAGTTACGTCGGGGGGGCGCGGGAGACCCAGTACTTC. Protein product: CASSYVGGARETQYF.

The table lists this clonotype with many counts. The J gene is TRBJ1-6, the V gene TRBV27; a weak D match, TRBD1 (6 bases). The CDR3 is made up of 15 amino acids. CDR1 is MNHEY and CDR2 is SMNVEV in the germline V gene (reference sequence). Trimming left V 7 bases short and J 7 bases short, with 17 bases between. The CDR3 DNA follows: TGTGCCAGCACTCGGTTCGGACAGCAAAATTCACCCCTCCACTTT. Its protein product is CASTRFGQQNSPLHF.

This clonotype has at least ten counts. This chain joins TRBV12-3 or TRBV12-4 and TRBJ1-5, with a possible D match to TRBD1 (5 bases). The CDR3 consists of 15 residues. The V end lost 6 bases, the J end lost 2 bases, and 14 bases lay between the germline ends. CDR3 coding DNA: TGTGCCAGCAGCTATCCGGGGGACGGCAATCAGCCCCAGCATTTT. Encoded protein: CASSYPGDGNQPQHF.

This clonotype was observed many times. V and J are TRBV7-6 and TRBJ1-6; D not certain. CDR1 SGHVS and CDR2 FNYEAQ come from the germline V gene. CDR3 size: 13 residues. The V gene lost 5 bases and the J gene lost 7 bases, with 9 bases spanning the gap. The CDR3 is CASSLTSNSPLHF. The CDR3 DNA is TGTGCCAGCAGCCTAACCTCAAATTCACCCCTCCACTTT.